The present T cell receptor beta chain was sequenced within a study of cytomegalovirus exposure and HLA in healthy donors. Study outcomes and limitations: It was reported that the classifier diagnosed cytomegalovirus status with high specificity and sensitivity in both the original and validation cohorts. Of the V segments, some could not be distinguished, including TRBV6-2 and TRBV6-3, and were excluded.

The PCR had 60 Vbeta and 13 Jbeta primers. Data came from immunoSEQ multiplex PCR; TCRdb stores just in-frame clones and leaves some out. The sample lists 98,000 or so clones, 75% to 80% occurring once. On this clone itself: Its antigen is not known.

CDR3 length: 11 residues. Trimming shortened V by 7 bases and J by 3 bases, and 4 bases separated the two germline ends. Germline CDR1 MRHNA, CDR2 SNTAGT. The sequence came from a man aged 60 to 75 in good health and CMV-seropositive. This sequence joins TRBV6-4 and TRBJ1-5; D unresolved. The sequencing input was PBMCs. For the CDR3, the DNA is TGTGCCAGCACAATCAATCAGCCCCAGCATTTT. Protein product: CASTINQPQHF.